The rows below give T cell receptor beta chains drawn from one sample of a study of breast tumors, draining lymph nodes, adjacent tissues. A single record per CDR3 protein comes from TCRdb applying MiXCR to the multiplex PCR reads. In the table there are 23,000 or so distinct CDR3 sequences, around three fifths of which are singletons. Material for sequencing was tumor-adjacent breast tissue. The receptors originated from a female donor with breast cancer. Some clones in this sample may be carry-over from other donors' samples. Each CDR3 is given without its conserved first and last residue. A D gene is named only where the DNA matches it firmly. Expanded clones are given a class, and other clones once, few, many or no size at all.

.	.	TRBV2	ASSDRPGPTTYGYT
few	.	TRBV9	ASSVGDGNTIY
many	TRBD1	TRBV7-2	ASSPWDRGVGQPQH
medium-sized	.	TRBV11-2	ASSPARGLGGYT
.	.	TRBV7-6	ASSLRSGETQY
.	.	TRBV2	ASSAGLSLQETQY
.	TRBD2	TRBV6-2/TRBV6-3	ASSRPGTSGRAEGEQS
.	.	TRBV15	ATSSASGTIY
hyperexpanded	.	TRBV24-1	ATSEGYEQY
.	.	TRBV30	AWSGTYLGPQH
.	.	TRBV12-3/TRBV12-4	ASGPRPGVTV
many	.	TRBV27	ASSLSVQETQY
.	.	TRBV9	ASTPGRSTDTQY
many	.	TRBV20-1	SATPSGLSSYNEQF
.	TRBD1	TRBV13	ASSLAGRGDEKLF
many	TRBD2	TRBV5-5	ASSLEVAGGRETQY
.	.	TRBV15	ATSSPKPFNTIY
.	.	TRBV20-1	SARRLQYEQY
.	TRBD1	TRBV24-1	ATSIRGQETQY
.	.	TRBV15	ATSRDRGDVETQY
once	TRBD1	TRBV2	ASRGDRRYEQY
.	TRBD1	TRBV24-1	ATRGTGDTEQY
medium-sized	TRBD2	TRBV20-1	SATTPGIAGLSGEQY
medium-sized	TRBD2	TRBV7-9	ASSSLAGGPIDTQY
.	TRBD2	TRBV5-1	ASSVMGLAGEETQY
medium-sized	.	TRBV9	ASSVEWGADTQY
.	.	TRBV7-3	ASSLNYNEQF
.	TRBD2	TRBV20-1	SARGTSGRRLSTDTQY
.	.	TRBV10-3	AISGGLDSYNEQF
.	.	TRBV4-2	ASSRDREETRY
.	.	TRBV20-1	SARVRGYDGYT
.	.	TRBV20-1	SARDTRDTDEKLF
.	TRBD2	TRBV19	ASGGDNEQF
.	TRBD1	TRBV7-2	ASSQDRGGYNEQF
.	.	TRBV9	ASSVEVGRFSPLH
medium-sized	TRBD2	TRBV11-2	ASSLGRGDEQY
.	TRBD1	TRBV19	ASRTGGINHYT
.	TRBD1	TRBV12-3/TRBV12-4	ASRDETGNYGYT
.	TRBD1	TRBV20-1	SARRTGSQPQH
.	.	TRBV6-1	ASKKAGGLDYGYT
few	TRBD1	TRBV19	ASRIDRGNGYT
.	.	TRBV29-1	SVAGNHYEQY